The rows below give T cell receptor beta chains drawn from one sample of a study of blood T cell repertoires in COVID-19. The table came from immunoSEQ multiplex PCR; TCRdb's copy has only in-frame clones and leaves some out. The sample lists roughly 300,000 clones, roughly 83% occurring once. Sequencing was carried out using peripheral blood. The source of these receptors is a human donor with COVID-19, enrolled during active disease. The donor label of this sample is uncertain. The CDR3 runs from the conserved cysteine through the conserved F or W. The D gene is left open where the match is weak. Expanded clones are given a class, and other clones once, few, many or no size at all.

CDR3 length: 16; V gene: TRBV20-1; clone size: .; J gene: TRBJ2-7; D gene: TRBD2; CDR3 DNA: TGCAGTACTAGTTCTCTAGCGGGAATTGGAGGGGACGAGCAGTACTTC; CDR3 protein: CSTSSLAGIGGDEQYF
CDR3 length: 15; V gene: TRBV3-1/TRBV3-2; clone size: .; J gene: TRBJ1-5; D gene: .; CDR3 DNA: TGTGCCAGCAGCCAAGACGGGGGTTTGGAGCAGCCCCAGCATTTT; CDR3 protein: CASSQDGGLEQPQHF
CDR3 length: 11; V gene: TRBV11-2; clone size: few; J gene: TRBJ1-6; D gene: .; CDR3 DNA: TGTGCCAGCCGACTTAATTCACCCCTCCACTTT; CDR3 protein: CASRLNSPLHF
CDR3 length: 12; V gene: TRBV10-3; clone size: .; J gene: TRBJ2-7; D gene: .; CDR3 DNA: TGTGCCATCAGTGAGAACGGCTACGAGCAGTACTTC; CDR3 protein: CAISENGYEQYF
CDR3 length: 18; V gene: TRBV27; clone size: .; J gene: TRBJ2-1; D gene: TRBD2; CDR3 DNA: TGTGCCAGCAGTGATGGACTAGCGGGATGGTCGTCCTACAATGAGCAGTTCTTC; CDR3 protein: CASSDGLAGWSSYNEQFF
CDR3 length: 13; V gene: TRBV30; clone size: .; J gene: TRBJ1-1; D gene: TRBD1; CDR3 DNA: TGTGCCTGGAGTGCGACAGGGGTGGGTGAAGCTTTCTTT; CDR3 protein: CAWSATGVGEAFF
CDR3 length: 16; V gene: TRBV5-1; clone size: .; J gene: TRBJ2-1; D gene: TRBD2; CDR3 DNA: TGCGCCAGCAGCTTGGGACCCGGGACTAGCTCCCATGAGCAGTTCTTC; CDR3 protein: CASSLGPGTSSHEQFF
CDR3 length: 14; V gene: TRBV11-2; clone size: .; J gene: TRBJ1-2; D gene: .; CDR3 DNA: TGTGCCAGCAGCTTAGGCAGGGAACGCTATGGCTACACCTTC; CDR3 protein: CASSLGRERYGYTF
CDR3 length: 16; V gene: TRBV5-1; clone size: .; J gene: TRBJ2-7; D gene: .; CDR3 DNA: TGCGCCAGCAGCTTGGATGGTGGGACACCGGGCGACGAGCAGTACTTC; CDR3 protein: CASSLDGGTPGDEQYF
CDR3 length: 15; V gene: TRBV27; clone size: .; J gene: TRBJ2-1; D gene: TRBD1; CDR3 DNA: TGTGCCAGCAGTTCCTCGGACAGGGATGGGGTTGAGCAGTTCTTC; CDR3 protein: CASSSSDRDGVEQFF
CDR3 length: 14; V gene: TRBV18; clone size: .; J gene: TRBJ2-7; D gene: TRBD1; CDR3 DNA: TGTGCCAGCTCGCTCGGGACAGCCGACTACGAGCAGTACTTC; CDR3 protein: CASSLGTADYEQYF
CDR3 length: 13; V gene: TRBV28; clone size: .; J gene: TRBJ1-5; D gene: .; CDR3 DNA: TGTGCCAGCAGTCCCCCCGCGGTACAGCCCCAGCATTTT; CDR3 protein: CASSPPAVQPQHF
CDR3 length: 14; V gene: TRBV6-5; clone size: .; J gene: TRBJ2-1; D gene: TRBD2; CDR3 DNA: TGTGCCAGCAGCGGCGGGAGTTCCTACAATGAGCAGTTCTTC; CDR3 protein: CASSGGSSYNEQFF
CDR3 length: 14; V gene: TRBV23-1; clone size: .; J gene: TRBJ2-3; D gene: .; CDR3 DNA: TGCGCCAGCAGTCATCCCTGGAGGGAAGATACGCAGTATTTT; CDR3 protein: CASSHPWREDTQYF
CDR3 length: 13; V gene: TRBV5-1; clone size: .; J gene: TRBJ2-7; D gene: .; CDR3 DNA: TGCGCCAGCCAGGCGGTGGAGGGCTACGAGCAGTACTTC; CDR3 protein: CASQAVEGYEQYF
CDR3 length: 14; V gene: TRBV30; clone size: once; J gene: TRBJ1-6; D gene: TRBD1; CDR3 DNA: TGTGCCTGGAGTGTACAGGGGAAAAATTCACCCCTCCACTTT; CDR3 protein: CAWSVQGKNSPLHF
CDR3 length: 15; V gene: TRBV7-9; clone size: .; J gene: TRBJ1-1; D gene: TRBD1; CDR3 DNA: TGTGCCAGCAGCTTGGGGGGGACAGGTAACACTGAAGCTTTCTTT; CDR3 protein: CASSLGGTGNTEAFF
CDR3 length: 14; V gene: TRBV6-5; clone size: .; J gene: TRBJ1-5; D gene: .; CDR3 DNA: TGTGCCAGCAGAACCTTGGGCCTCAATCAGCCCCAGCATTTT; CDR3 protein: CASRTLGLNQPQHF
CDR3 length: 14; V gene: TRBV6-5; clone size: .; J gene: TRBJ2-7; D gene: TRBD2; CDR3 DNA: TGTGCCAGCAGGAAGGGACTAGCGGGACGCGAGCAGTACTTC; CDR3 protein: CASRKGLAGREQYF
CDR3 length: 15; V gene: TRBV5-1; clone size: .; J gene: TRBJ2-3; D gene: TRBD2; CDR3 DNA: TGCGCCAGCAGCACTAGCGGGAGAGGAGTAGATACGCAGTATTTT; CDR3 protein: CASSTSGRGVDTQYF
CDR3 length: 15; V gene: TRBV27; clone size: .; J gene: TRBJ2-3; D gene: .; CDR3 DNA: TGTGCCAGCAGTTTAGGCCAGTTAACACAAGATACGCAGTATTTT; CDR3 protein: CASSLGQLTQDTQYF
CDR3 length: 15; V gene: TRBV3-1/TRBV3-2; clone size: .; J gene: TRBJ2-7; D gene: .; CDR3 DNA: TGTGCCAGCAGCTATGCTAGACAGCCCGCCTTCGAGCAGTACTTC; CDR3 protein: CASSYARQPAFEQYF
CDR3 length: 17; V gene: TRBV19; clone size: .; J gene: TRBJ2-1; D gene: TRBD2; CDR3 DNA: TGTGCCAGTAGTATAGGCAGAGCGGGAGTCTCCTACAATGAGCAGTTCTTC; CDR3 protein: CASSIGRAGVSYNEQFF
CDR3 length: 13; V gene: TRBV6-2/TRBV6-3; clone size: once; J gene: TRBJ1-1; D gene: .; CDR3 DNA: TGTGCCAGCAGTTATATGGGGGCCACTGAAGCTTTCTTT; CDR3 protein: CASSYMGATEAFF
CDR3 length: 13; V gene: TRBV5-6; clone size: .; J gene: TRBJ2-7; D gene: .; CDR3 DNA: TGTGCCAGCAGCTCAATTGGAGGGTACGAGCAGTACTTC; CDR3 protein: CASSSIGGYEQYF
CDR3 length: 14; V gene: TRBV5-1; clone size: .; J gene: TRBJ2-1; D gene: .; CDR3 DNA: TGCGCCAGCAGCTTGAGCTCTCACCCCAATGAGCAGTTCTTC; CDR3 protein: CASSLSSHPNEQFF
CDR3 length: 14; V gene: TRBV7-2; clone size: .; J gene: TRBJ1-4; D gene: TRBD1; CDR3 DNA: TGTGCCAGCAACAAGGGACAGGGTAATGAAAAACTGTTTTTT; CDR3 protein: CASNKGQGNEKLFF
CDR3 length: 20; V gene: TRBV3-1/TRBV3-2; clone size: .; J gene: TRBJ2-3; D gene: .; CDR3 DNA: TGTGCCAGCAGCCAAAGGAGGGTTTCCTCTTACAGGACTGGGGAAGATACGCAGTATTTT; CDR3 protein: CASSQRRVSSYRTGEDTQYF
CDR3 length: 16; V gene: TRBV28; clone size: .; J gene: TRBJ2-7; D gene: TRBD2; CDR3 DNA: TGTGCCAGCAGTGATAGGGCTAGCGGGAGTAGGGACGAGCAGTACTTC; CDR3 protein: CASSDRASGSRDEQYF
CDR3 length: 16; V gene: TRBV11-2; clone size: .; J gene: TRBJ2-2; D gene: TRBD2; CDR3 DNA: TGTGCCAGCAGCCGTCTTAGCGGGAGAAACACCGGGGAGCTGTTTTTT; CDR3 protein: CASSRLSGRNTGELFF
CDR3 length: 15; V gene: TRBV4-3; clone size: .; J gene: TRBJ1-1; D gene: .; CDR3 DNA: TGCGCCAGCAGACAAATAGGGGGAAGTAACACTGAAGCTTTCTTT; CDR3 protein: CASRQIGGSNTEAFF
CDR3 length: 15; V gene: TRBV5-5; clone size: .; J gene: TRBJ2-7; D gene: .; CDR3 DNA: TGTGCCAGCAGCTTGTCTAGCCAGGCATACTACGAGCAGTACTTC; CDR3 protein: CASSLSSQAYYEQYF
CDR3 length: 21; V gene: TRBV19; clone size: .; J gene: TRBJ2-2; D gene: TRBD1; CDR3 DNA: TGTGCCAGTAGTATATCAGTCTTACCCCGGGACAGGCGACGATCCACCGGGGAGCTGTTTTTT; CDR3 protein: CASSISVLPRDRRRSTGELFF
CDR3 length: 15; V gene: TRBV19; clone size: .; J gene: TRBJ2-1; D gene: .; CDR3 DNA: TGTGCCAGTAGTATCGGTAGCGGTTCATACAATGAGCAGTTCTTC; CDR3 protein: CASSIGSGSYNEQFF
CDR3 length: 16; V gene: TRBV11-2; clone size: .; J gene: TRBJ1-6; D gene: .; CDR3 DNA: TGTGCCAGCAGCCTCGTAGACCCTCCGCGAGGTCCACCCCTCCACTTT; CDR3 protein: CASSLVDPPRGPPLHF
CDR3 length: 16; V gene: TRBV28; clone size: .; J gene: TRBJ2-7; D gene: TRBD1; CDR3 DNA: TGTGCCAGCAGTTTTCCGACGGGACAGGCTCGCTACGAGCAGTACTTC; CDR3 protein: CASSFPTGQARYEQYF
CDR3 length: 17; V gene: TRBV7-5; clone size: .; J gene: TRBJ2-1; D gene: .; CDR3 DNA: TGTGCCAGAAGTTCCCGAGGGAGCGGGAGCCAGAACAATGAGCAGTTCTTC; CDR3 protein: CARSSRGSGSQNNEQFF
CDR3 length: 13; V gene: TRBV19; clone size: .; J gene: TRBJ1-1; D gene: .; CDR3 DNA: TGTGCCAGTAGTGAGGCACGCGGCACTGAAGCTTTCTTT; CDR3 protein: CASSEARGTEAFF
CDR3 length: 18; V gene: TRBV27; clone size: once; J gene: TRBJ2-3; D gene: TRBD2; CDR3 DNA: TGTGCCAGCAGGACCTATGAAGGGACTATCACTAGCACAGATACGCAGTATTTT; CDR3 protein: CASRTYEGTITSTDTQYF
CDR3 length: 20; V gene: TRBV27; clone size: once; J gene: TRBJ2-6; D gene: TRBD1; CDR3 DNA: TGTGCCAGCAGTTTATCTACCTGGGGGACAGGGCATACTGGGGCCAACGTCCTGACTTTC; CDR3 protein: CASSLSTWGTGHTGANVLTF
CDR3 length: 14; V gene: TRBV2; clone size: .; J gene: TRBJ1-2; D gene: TRBD1; CDR3 DNA: TGTGCCAGCAAAGGGGACAGCTTAACCTATGGCTACACCTTC; CDR3 protein: CASKGDSLTYGYTF
CDR3 length: 18; V gene: TRBV5-1; clone size: few; J gene: TRBJ2-2; D gene: TRBD2; CDR3 DNA: TGCGCCAGCAGCTCCAACCAGCTAGCGGGAGTCCGAACCGGGGAGCTGTTTTTT; CDR3 protein: CASSSNQLAGVRTGELFF
CDR3 length: 15; V gene: TRBV28; clone size: .; J gene: TRBJ1-2; D gene: TRBD1; CDR3 DNA: TGTGCCAGCAGTGGTGGGACAGGGGGCACCTATGGCTACACCTTC; CDR3 protein: CASSGGTGGTYGYTF
CDR3 length: 14; V gene: TRBV2; clone size: .; J gene: TRBJ2-7; D gene: TRBD2; CDR3 DNA: TGTGCCAGTCACCCGGGACTAGCTTACTACGAGCAGTACTTC; CDR3 protein: CASHPGLAYYEQYF
CDR3 length: 13; V gene: TRBV9; clone size: .; J gene: TRBJ1-2; D gene: TRBD1; CDR3 DNA: TGTGCCAGTAGTCGGGACAGGGTCTATGGCTACACCTTC; CDR3 protein: CASSRDRVYGYTF
CDR3 length: 16; V gene: TRBV19; clone size: .; J gene: TRBJ2-1; D gene: TRBD2; CDR3 DNA: TGTGCCAGTAGTATAACTAGCGGGAGGGCTTTCGGTGAGCAGTTCTTC; CDR3 protein: CASSITSGRAFGEQFF
CDR3 length: 15; V gene: TRBV5-6; clone size: .; J gene: TRBJ1-1; D gene: .; CDR3 DNA: TGTGCCAGCAGCTTCGATCCTGGGAGGGTCACTGAAGCTTTCTTT; CDR3 protein: CASSFDPGRVTEAFF
CDR3 length: 16; V gene: TRBV5-1; clone size: .; J gene: TRBJ1-2; D gene: TRBD1; CDR3 DNA: TGCGCCAGCAGCCCCGGACAGGGCGCGCCCAACTATGGCTACACCTTC; CDR3 protein: CASSPGQGAPNYGYTF
CDR3 length: 14; V gene: TRBV9; clone size: .; J gene: TRBJ1-4; D gene: .; CDR3 DNA: TGTGCCAGCAGCGTAACGGGGGTAGAGGAAAAACTGTTTTTT; CDR3 protein: CASSVTGVEEKLFF
CDR3 length: 15; V gene: TRBV19; clone size: .; J gene: TRBJ1-6; D gene: TRBD1; CDR3 DNA: TGTGCCAGACTAGCCCGGGACAGGGTAGATTCACCCCTCCACTTT; CDR3 protein: CARLARDRVDSPLHF
CDR3 length: 14; V gene: TRBV12-5; clone size: .; J gene: TRBJ2-2; D gene: .; CDR3 DNA: TGTGCTAGTGGTTCCGTAGGGGTTTCCGGGGAGCTGTTTTTT; CDR3 protein: CASGSVGVSGELFF
CDR3 length: 14; V gene: TRBV11-2; clone size: .; J gene: TRBJ1-1; D gene: TRBD1; CDR3 DNA: TGTGCCAGCAGCTTTAACAGGGGTTCCACTGAAGCTTTCTTT; CDR3 protein: CASSFNRGSTEAFF
CDR3 length: 14; V gene: TRBV2; clone size: .; J gene: TRBJ2-7; D gene: TRBD1; CDR3 DNA: TGTGCCACCCAGCAGGGGGCTACTACCTACGAGCAGTACTTC; CDR3 protein: CATQQGATTYEQYF
CDR3 length: 13; V gene: TRBV30; clone size: .; J gene: TRBJ1-2; D gene: .; CDR3 DNA: TGTGCCTGGAGTCCCAGGGTTCTAAGCGGCTACACCTTC; CDR3 protein: CAWSPRVLSGYTF
CDR3 length: 15; V gene: TRBV19; clone size: .; J gene: TRBJ2-1; D gene: TRBD1; CDR3 DNA: TGTGCCAGTAGTATATCCCCCACAGGGGTGGTTGAGCAGTTCTTC; CDR3 protein: CASSISPTGVVEQFF
CDR3 length: 14; V gene: TRBV30; clone size: .; J gene: TRBJ1-4; D gene: .; CDR3 DNA: TGTGCCGGTAATGGAGGGGCTCCTAATGAAAAACTGTTTTTT; CDR3 protein: CAGNGGAPNEKLFF
CDR3 length: 16; V gene: TRBV5-4; clone size: .; J gene: TRBJ1-6; D gene: .; CDR3 DNA: TGTGCCAGCAGCCTTGGGGAGGGGACACAAAATTCACCCCTCCACTTT; CDR3 protein: CASSLGEGTQNSPLHF
CDR3 length: 15; V gene: TRBV10-3; clone size: .; J gene: TRBJ2-3; D gene: TRBD2; CDR3 DNA: TGTGCCATCAGTGAAATAGCGGGAGCAATCCCGGCGCAGTATTTT; CDR3 protein: CAISEIAGAIPAQYF